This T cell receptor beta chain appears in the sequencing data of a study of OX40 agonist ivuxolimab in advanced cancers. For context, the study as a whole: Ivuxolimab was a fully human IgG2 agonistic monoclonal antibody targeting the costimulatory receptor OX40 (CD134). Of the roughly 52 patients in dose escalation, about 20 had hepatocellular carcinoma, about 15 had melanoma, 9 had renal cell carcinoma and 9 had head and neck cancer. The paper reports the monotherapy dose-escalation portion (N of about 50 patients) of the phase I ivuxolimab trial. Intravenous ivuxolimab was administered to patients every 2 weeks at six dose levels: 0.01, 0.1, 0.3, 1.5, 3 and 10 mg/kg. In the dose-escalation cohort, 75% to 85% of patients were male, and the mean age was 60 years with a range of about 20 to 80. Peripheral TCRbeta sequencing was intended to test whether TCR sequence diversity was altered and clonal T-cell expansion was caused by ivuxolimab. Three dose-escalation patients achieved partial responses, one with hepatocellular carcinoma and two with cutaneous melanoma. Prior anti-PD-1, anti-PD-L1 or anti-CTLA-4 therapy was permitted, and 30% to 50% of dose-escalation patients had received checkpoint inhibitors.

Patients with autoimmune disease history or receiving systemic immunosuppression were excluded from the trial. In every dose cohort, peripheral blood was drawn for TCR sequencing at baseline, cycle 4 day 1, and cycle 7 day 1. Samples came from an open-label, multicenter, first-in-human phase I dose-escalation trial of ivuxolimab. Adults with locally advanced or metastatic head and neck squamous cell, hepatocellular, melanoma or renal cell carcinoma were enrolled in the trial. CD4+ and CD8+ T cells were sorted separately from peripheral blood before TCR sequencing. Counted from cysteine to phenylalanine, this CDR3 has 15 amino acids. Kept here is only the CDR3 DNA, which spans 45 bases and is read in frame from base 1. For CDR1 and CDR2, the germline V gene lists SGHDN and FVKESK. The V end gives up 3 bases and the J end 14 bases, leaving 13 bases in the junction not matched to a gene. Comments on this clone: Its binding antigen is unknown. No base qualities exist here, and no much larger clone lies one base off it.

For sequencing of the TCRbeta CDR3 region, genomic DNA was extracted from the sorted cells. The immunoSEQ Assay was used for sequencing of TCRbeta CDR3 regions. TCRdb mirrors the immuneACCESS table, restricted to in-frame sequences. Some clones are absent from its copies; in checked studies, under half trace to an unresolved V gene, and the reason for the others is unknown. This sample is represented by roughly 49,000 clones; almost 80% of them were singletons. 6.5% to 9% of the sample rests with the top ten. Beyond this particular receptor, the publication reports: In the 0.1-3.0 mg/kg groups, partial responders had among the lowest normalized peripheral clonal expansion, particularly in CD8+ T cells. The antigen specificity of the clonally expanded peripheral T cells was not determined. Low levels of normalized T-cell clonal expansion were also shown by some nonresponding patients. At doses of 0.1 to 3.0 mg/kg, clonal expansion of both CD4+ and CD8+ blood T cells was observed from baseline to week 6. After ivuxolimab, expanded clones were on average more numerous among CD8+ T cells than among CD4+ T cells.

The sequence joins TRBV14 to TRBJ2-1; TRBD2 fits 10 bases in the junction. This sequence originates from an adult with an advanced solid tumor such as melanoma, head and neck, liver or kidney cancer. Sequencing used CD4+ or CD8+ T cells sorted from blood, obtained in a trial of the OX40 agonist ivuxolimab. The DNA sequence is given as TGTGCCAGCAGCCACTCGGGACTAGCGAGCCTACAGAAGTTCTTC. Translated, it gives CASSHSGLASLQKFF.